This is a list of T cell receptor beta chains from one sample in a study of human T cells and chemical hapten exposure. TCRdb re-called the RACE reads with MiXCR, one entry per CDR3 protein. The sample consists of 150,000 to 200,000 distinct CDR3 sequences, 30% of them appearing once. The specimen was whole blood, collected in connection with sensitization to the hapten diphenylcyclopropenone (DPC). These receptor sequences come from a woman aged 25-40 years with alopecia areata. Some clones in this sample may be carry-over from other donors' samples. The CDR3 runs from the conserved cysteine through the conserved F or W.

>TRBV20-1|TRBJ2-3
CSARSNSGRADTQYF
>TRBV12-3/TRBV12-4|TRBJ1-3
CASRGGPGNTIYF
>TRBV28|TRBJ1-2
CASSLNTGGYTF
>TRBV28|TRBJ1-1
CASSLAGTFSEAFF
>TRBV28|TRBJ2-1
CASSLSGSRVDEQFF
>TRBV6-6|TRBJ2-5
CASRVGLAGGETQYF
>TRBV9|TRBJ2-2
CASSVETALNTGELFF
>TRBV29-1|TRBJ1-1
CSAERSIGTEAFF
>TRBV28|TRBJ1-6
CAVEGGSYNSPLHF
>TRBV28|TRBJ2-2
CASRSYSAGELFF
>TRBV21-1|TRBJ2-1
CASSTRTSRYNEQFF
>TRBV11-2|TRBJ1-2
CASSRSSGTANYGYTF
>TRBV11-2|TRBJ2-1
CASSLAGGGYEQFF
>TRBV29-1|TRBJ1-4
CSVLGHSNEKLFF
>TRBV28|TRBJ1-1
CASRTRGRNTEAFF
>TRBV5-6|TRBJ1-5
CASSLGKTGTGLLSNQPQHF
>TRBV6-2/TRBV6-3|TRBJ1-5
CASSSGMSNQPQHF
>TRBV10-3|TRBJ1-1
CAISRTGQHEAFF
>TRBV11-2|TRBJ1-1
CASTVTTNTEAFF
>TRBV4-3|TRBJ2-5
CASSQDRWTPTQYF
>TRBV29-1|TRBJ1-1
CSAQVAMGGGAFF
>TRBV28|TRBJ2-3
CASSSGGLTDTQYF
>TRBV5-1|TRBJ2-2
CASSSDGSTGELFF
>TRBV10-3|TRBJ2-7
CAISPEASYEQYF
>TRBV10-3|TRBJ2-1
CAIHGGDEQFF
>TRBV28|TRBJ1-1
CASSLVRGSEAFF
>TRBV7-3|TRBJ2-1
CASSLSGTSKYNEQFF
>TRBV28|TRBJ1-2
CASSISGTYYGYTF